These 3 T cell receptor beta chains originate from one sample sequenced in a study of CD8 T cells in Susac syndrome. The RNA input was roughly 0.45 to 1 ug, and it was reverse transcribed with random hexamers. TCRdb used MiXCR to reprocess the immunoSEQ multiplex PCR reads, holding one entry per CDR3 protein. The sample contains about 150,000 distinct CDR3 sequences, approximately 94% of which appear only once. Input material: CD8+ T cells from PBMCs. Every receptor here comes from a human donor with multiple sclerosis.

The genes are TRBV30 and TRBJ2-1, with TRBD1 matching over 8 bases. Germline V lookup: CDR1 GTSNPN, CDR2 SVGIG (reference sequence). The trim removed 5 bases at V and 4 bases at J, leaving 1 base unmatched. This CDR3 has 12 residues. In nucleotides, the CDR3 is TGTGCCTGGGGACAGGGTTACAATGAGCAGTTCTTC. Its protein is CAWGQGYNEQFF.

J is TRBJ1-5 and V is TRBV20-1; no clear D. Germline loops: CDR1 DFQATT, CDR2 SNEGSKA (reference sequence). The V and J ends lost 6 bases and 5 bases respectively, with 20 bases between them. CDR3 length: 15 residues. The CDR3 sequence is CSASSSVGFHQPQHF. For the CDR3, the DNA is TGCAGTGCCTCGTCGTCGGTTGGGTTCCATCAGCCCCAGCATTTT.

This clonotype was counted at least ten times. The V gene is TRBV12-3 or TRBV12-4, the J gene TRBJ2-1; D remains ambiguous. This CDR3 region has 12 residues. Trimming removed 6 bases from V and 4 bases from J, with 7 bases in between. As DNA, the CDR3 is TGTGCCAGCAGCTTGGGGTACAATGAGCAGTTCTTC. As protein: CASSLGYNEQFF.